The present T cell receptor beta chain was sequenced within a study of T cell repertoires in cytomegalovirus infection. Study summary: Public signatures in TCR beta pointed to CMV infection and matching HLA type.

Each CDR3 protein gets one entry after TCRdb re-called the reads with MiXCR. The profile shows 250,000 to 300,000 distinct CDR3 sequences, around 25% of them singletons. V was clipped by 6 bases and J by 7 bases, with 4 bases between them. This CDR3 is 10 amino acids long. CDR1 SNHLY and CDR2 FYNNEI come from the germline V gene. The sample holds a few counts of this clonotype. What it recognizes is unknown. Points from the study as a whole: Cumulative public TCR beta family frequency identified CMV carriers with the relevant HLA. There were HLA-C-restricted CMV-specific TCR beta clonotypes dominating the ex vivo response.

This rearrangement joins TRBV2 to TRBJ2-1; unclear D gene. Input material: PBMCs. This receptor was obtained from a human donor in good health (CMV status not recorded). Some clones in this sample may be carry-over from other donors' samples. The CDR3 is CASRLNEQFF. The CDR3 region has the DNA TGTGCCAGCAGGCTTAATGAGCAGTTCTTC.